This T cell receptor beta chain originates from a study of cytomegalovirus exposure and HLA in healthy donors. Study-wide findings and caveats: Across donors, presence/absence analyses took sequencing depth to be roughly uniform. In an earlier analysis, productive rearrangement rates for most beta V segments clustered near 90% or 30%.

60 Vbeta and 13 Jbeta primers were used in PCR. Generated by immunoSEQ multiplex PCR, the TCRdb table keeps only in-frame clones and is missing some. The repertoire has 150,000 to 180,000 clones, 65% to 75% of them found once; the top ten carry roughly 2%. Details on this clone: Antigen: not known.

The CDR3 contains 14 residues. V shed 4 bases and J shed 2 bases, with 12 bases lying between them. The germline CDR1 and CDR2 sequences are SGHTS and YDEGEE. This sequence originates from a man aged 25 to 45 in good health and CMV-seronegative. Sequencing was carried out using PBMCs. This chain connects TRBV5-8 to TRBJ1-2, with D tentatively TRBD1 (5 bases). DNA for the CDR3: TGTGCCAGCAGCCTTTGGGGGGGAAACTATGGCTACACCTTC. It codes for CASSLWGGNYGYTF.